A selection of T cell receptor beta chains follows, all from one sample in a study of regulatory T cells in long-lasting Graves disease. TCRdb re-called the multiplex PCR reads through MiXCR, storing one row per CDR3 protein. The data show about 430,000 distinct CDR3 sequences, with 15% seen just once and about 8.3% held by the top ten. Separately, the same data were catalogued under a study of T cells in Graves' hyperthyroidism and ophthalmopathy.

This specimen consisted of peripheral blood mononuclear cells (PBMCs), obtained at new diagnosis, from a patient treated with antithyroid drugs. All receptors come from a woman aged 40-49 years with Graves disease. CDR3s include the opening cysteine and the closing phenylalanine or tryptophan. Fields, in order: clone size, J gene, V gene, D gene, CDR3 length, CDR3 DNA, CDR3 protein. A D gene is named only where the DNA matches it firmly. Clone size is stated in some rows and not others, as once, few, many or a class when expanded.

size: .; J: TRBJ2-2; V: TRBV4-2; D: .; length: 14; DNA: TGTGCCAGCAGCCAAGATTGGTTGGGCGGGGAGCTGTTTTTT; CDR3: CASSQDWLGGELFF
size: many; J: TRBJ2-2; V: TRBV11-1; D: .; length: 15; DNA: TGTGCCAGCAGCTTACGCAGGGGCAACACCGGGGAGCTGTTTTTT; CDR3: CASSLRRGNTGELFF
size: few; J: TRBJ1-5; V: TRBV18; D: .; length: 15; DNA: TGTGCCAGCTCAGCGGACATATCTAGCAATCAGCCCCAGCATTTT; CDR3: CASSADISSNQPQHF
size: once; J: TRBJ2-3; V: TRBV28; D: TRBD2; length: 18; DNA: TGTGCCAGCAGCAGGGCTAGCGGGAGAAAAGGTAGCACAGATACGCAGTATTTT; CDR3: CASSRASGRKGSTDTQYF
size: many; J: TRBJ1-5; V: TRBV28; D: .; length: 16; DNA: TGTGCCAGCAGTGCCCCGGACAGTTATAGCAATCAGCCCCAGCATTTT; CDR3: CASSAPDSYSNQPQHF
size: many; J: TRBJ2-2; V: TRBV18; D: .; length: 13; DNA: TGTGCCAGCTCGCAGGGTTACACCGGGGAGCTGTTTTTT; CDR3: CASSQGYTGELFF
size: few; J: TRBJ2-1; V: TRBV6-1; D: .; length: 13; DNA: TGTGCCAGCAGTACCCGCAGAAGCAATGAGCAGTTCTTC; CDR3: CASSTRRSNEQFF
size: .; J: TRBJ1-5; V: TRBV28; D: .; length: 11; DNA: TGTGCCAGCAGTTTTCATAACAACCAGCATTTT; CDR3: CASSFHNNQHF
size: .; J: TRBJ2-7; V: TRBV7-8; D: .; length: 18; DNA: TGTGCCAGCAGCTTAGCGCGGTCGTCCGGGGACGTTCCCTACGAGCAGTACTTC; CDR3: CASSLARSSGDVPYEQYF
size: .; J: TRBJ1-3; V: TRBV27; D: TRBD1; length: 15; DNA: TGTGCCAGCAAGATCGGGACAGGGCCTGGAAACACCATATATTTT; CDR3: CASKIGTGPGNTIYF
size: many; J: TRBJ2-2; V: TRBV10-2; D: .; length: 15; DNA: TGCGCCAGCAGTGATACCGGGAGAGGCACCGGGGAGCTGTTTTTT; CDR3: CASSDTGRGTGELFF
size: many; J: TRBJ2-5; V: TRBV24-1; D: TRBD2; length: 19; DNA: TGTGCCACCAGTGACCCTTTAGCCTTGCGGGAGGGCGGGCAAGAGACCCAGTACTTC; CDR3: CATSDPLALREGGQETQYF
size: many; J: TRBJ1-2; V: TRBV5-1; D: .; length: 12; DNA: TGCGCCAGCAGCTTGGACAGGGTTGGCTACACCTTC; CDR3: CASSLDRVGYTF
size: few; J: TRBJ2-7; V: TRBV19; D: .; length: 13; DNA: TGTGCCAGTAGTACTAGCCGCTCCTACGAGCAGTACTTC; CDR3: CASSTSRSYEQYF
size: many; J: TRBJ2-7; V: TRBV7-9; D: TRBD1; length: 16; DNA: TGTGCCAGCAGCCCAGGGGGCGGATTCGGCACCTACGAGCAGTACTTC; CDR3: CASSPGGGFGTYEQYF
size: .; J: TRBJ1-2; V: TRBV5-1; D: TRBD1; length: 16; DNA: TGCGCCAGCAGCAAGACAGGGGAGGGTTCGGACTATGGCTACACCTTC; CDR3: CASSKTGEGSDYGYTF
size: few; J: TRBJ2-6; V: TRBV7-3; D: TRBD2; length: 17; DNA: TGTGCCAGCAGCTTAAGCGGGAGTGTACCTGGGGCCAACGTCCTGACTTTC; CDR3: CASSLSGSVPGANVLTF
size: many; J: TRBJ1-1; V: TRBV11-3; D: .; length: 13; DNA: TGTGCCAGCAGCTTAGGAGGGGAAAGTCGAGCTTTCTTT; CDR3: CASSLGGESRAFF
size: many; J: TRBJ2-5; V: TRBV30; D: TRBD2; length: 14; DNA: TGTGCCTGGAGTAGCCTAGCGGGGTCGAGGACCCAGTACTTC; CDR3: CAWSSLAGSRTQYF
size: .; J: TRBJ1-2; V: TRBV11-2; D: TRBD1; length: 17; DNA: TGTGCCAGCAGCTTACTCGGGACAGGGATCTATGACTATGGCTACACCTTC; CDR3: CASSLLGTGIYDYGYTF
size: many; J: TRBJ1-1; V: TRBV12-3/TRBV12-4; D: TRBD1; length: 14; DNA: TGTGCCAGCAGCCTTCGCGGGACAGGGGTCGGTTGCGTCTTT; CDR3: CASSLRGTGVGCVF
size: many; J: TRBJ2-4; V: TRBV2; D: TRBD2; length: 17; DNA: TGTGCCAGCAGTGATCCGGGACTAGCGGGAAGTATGAACATTCAGTACTTC; CDR3: CASSDPGLAGSMNIQYF
size: many; J: TRBJ2-1; V: TRBV2; D: TRBD2; length: 16; DNA: TGTGCCAGCAGTGAGTCCCGGACTAGAGGGGACAATGAGCAGTTCTTC; CDR3: CASSESRTRGDNEQFF
size: .; J: TRBJ1-4; V: TRBV29-1; D: .; length: 14; DNA: TGCAGCGTATCCGGGGACACAGGGAGTGAAAAACTGTTTTTT; CDR3: CSVSGDTGSEKLFF
size: .; J: TRBJ2-3; V: TRBV7-2; D: TRBD2; length: 18; DNA: TGTGCCAGCAGCTCCAGCCGGGAGGCTTTAGGCGTTGCAGATACGCAGTATTTT; CDR3: CASSSSREALGVADTQYF
size: few; J: TRBJ1-3; V: TRBV25-1; D: .; length: 16; DNA: TGTGCCAGCAGTGAATTTATGGTTGGGATCGGAAACACCATATATTTT; CDR3: CASSEFMVGIGNTIYF
size: .; J: TRBJ2-7; V: TRBV29-1; D: .; length: 12; DNA: TGCAGCGTTGAAGGACTAGTGAACGAGCAGTACTTC; CDR3: CSVEGLVNEQYF
size: many; J: TRBJ2-2; V: TRBV2; D: TRBD2; length: 15; DNA: TGTGCCAGCAGCGGACTAGCGGGAGGTACCGGGGAGCTGTTTTTT; CDR3: CASSGLAGGTGELFF
size: many; J: TRBJ2-7; V: TRBV6-2/TRBV6-3; D: TRBD2; length: 15; DNA: TGTGCCAGCAGTCCTCTGAGCGGGAACTCCTACGAGCAGTACTTC; CDR3: CASSPLSGNSYEQYF
size: many; J: TRBJ2-1; V: TRBV27; D: TRBD1; length: 13; DNA: TGTGCCAGCAGTTATGGACAGGGTTTGGAGCAGTTCTTC; CDR3: CASSYGQGLEQFF
size: many; J: TRBJ2-3; V: TRBV28; D: TRBD1; length: 16; DNA: TGTGCCAGCAGTTTAAGGGACAGCATTGGAACAGATACGCAGTATTTT; CDR3: CASSLRDSIGTDTQYF
size: many; J: TRBJ2-4; V: TRBV2; D: .; length: 15; DNA: TGTGCCAGCAGTGATACGTACTCAGGGGAAAACATTCAGTACTTC; CDR3: CASSDTYSGENIQYF
size: many; J: TRBJ2-1; V: TRBV27; D: TRBD2; length: 18; DNA: TGTGCCAGCAGTTATTTTTGGACTAGCGGGACCCCCCGTGTGGAGCAGTTCTTC; CDR3: CASSYFWTSGTPRVEQFF
size: many; J: TRBJ2-4; V: TRBV27; D: .; length: 13; DNA: TGTGCCAGCAGTCCTCTAGCCAAAAACATTCAGTACTTC; CDR3: CASSPLAKNIQYF
size: many; J: TRBJ2-7; V: TRBV6-1; D: .; length: 16; DNA: TGTGCCAGCAGTCAGCTCAGCGGCCCCCAGTCCTACGAGCAGTACTTC; CDR3: CASSQLSGPQSYEQYF
size: many; J: TRBJ2-7; V: TRBV18; D: .; length: 12; DNA: TGTGCCAGCTCACCGGAGGAGTACGAGCAGTACTTC; CDR3: CASSPEEYEQYF
size: many; J: TRBJ1-1; V: TRBV5-1; D: .; length: 14; DNA: TGCGCCAGCAGCCCTCAAGGGACGAACACTGAAGCTTTCTTT; CDR3: CASSPQGTNTEAFF
size: .; J: TRBJ2-5; V: TRBV3-1; D: TRBD2; length: 14; DNA: TGTGCCAGCAGCCCCATCGCGGGAGGAGAGACCCAGTACTTC; CDR3: CASSPIAGGETQYF
size: .; J: TRBJ2-7; V: TRBV19; D: .; length: 16; DNA: TGTGCCAGTAGTATTAGGTGGGGGGAGTCCTCCTACGAGCAGTACTTC; CDR3: CASSIRWGESSYEQYF
size: many; J: TRBJ2-6; V: TRBV28; D: .; length: 15; DNA: TGTGCCAGCAGTTTACCGCGGTCTGGGGCCAACGTCCTGACTTTC; CDR3: CASSLPRSGANVLTF
size: few; J: TRBJ2-5; V: TRBV25-1; D: .; length: 13; DNA: TGTGCCAGCATTGGGCTAGCCGAGGAGACCCAGTACTTC; CDR3: CASIGLAEETQYF
size: many; J: TRBJ2-2; V: TRBV18; D: .; length: 15; DNA: TGTGCCAGCTCACCATCCAGCGGGAACACCGGGGAGCTGTTTTTT; CDR3: CASSPSSGNTGELFF